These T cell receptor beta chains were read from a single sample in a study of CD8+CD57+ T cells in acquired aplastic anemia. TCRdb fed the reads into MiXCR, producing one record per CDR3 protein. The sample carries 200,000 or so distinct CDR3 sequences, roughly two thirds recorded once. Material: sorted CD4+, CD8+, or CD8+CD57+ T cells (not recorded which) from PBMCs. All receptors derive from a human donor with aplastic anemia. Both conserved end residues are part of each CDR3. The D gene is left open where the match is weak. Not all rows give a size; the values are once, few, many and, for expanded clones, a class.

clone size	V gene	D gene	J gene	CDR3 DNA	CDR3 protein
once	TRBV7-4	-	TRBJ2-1	TGCGCCAGCAGCTTATCCGGGATAGGGGCTTACAATGAGCAGTTCTTC	CASSLSGIGAYNEQFF
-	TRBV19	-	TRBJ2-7	TGTGCCAGTAGTCAGGGGTTCAACGAGCAGTACTTC	CASSQGFNEQYF
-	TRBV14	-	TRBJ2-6	TGTGCCAGCAGCCAAGTAAGGATCTCTGGGGCCAACGTCCTGACTTTC	CASSQVRISGANVLTF
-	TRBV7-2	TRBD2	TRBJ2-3	TGTGCCAGCAGCTTAGCGATGACTAGCGGCAGCACAGATACGCAGTATTTT	CASSLAMTSGSTDTQYF
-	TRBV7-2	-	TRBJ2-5	TGTGCCAGCAGCTCCGACCGCTACCAGACCCAGTACTTC	CASSSDRYQTQYF
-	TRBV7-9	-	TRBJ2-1	TGTGCCAGCAGCTTAGAATCGTCACTAGAGCAGTTCTTC	CASSLESSLEQFF
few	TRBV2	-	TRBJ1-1	TGTGCCAGCAGAGGGGGAAGAGTCACTGAAGCTTTCTTT	CASRGGRVTEAFF
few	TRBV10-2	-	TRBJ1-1	TGCGCCAGCCGCATGGGGAAGACTGAAGCTTTCTTT	CASRMGKTEAFF
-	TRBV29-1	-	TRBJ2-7	TGCAGCGTAGGGCCGGGATCCTACGAGCAGTACTTC	CSVGPGSYEQYF
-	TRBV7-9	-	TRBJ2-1	TGTGCCAGCAGCTTAGAAGGGGCAGGTAATGAGCAGTTCTTC	CASSLEGAGNEQFF
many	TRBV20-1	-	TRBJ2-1	TGCAGTGCTTTGGTAGGCGCGGGAACCTACAATGAGCAGTTCTTC	CSALVGAGTYNEQFF
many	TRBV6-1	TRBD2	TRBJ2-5	TGTGCCAGCAGTGAACTAGCGGGGGGGCAAGAGACCCAGTACTTC	CASSELAGGQETQYF
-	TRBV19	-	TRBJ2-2	TGTGCCAGTTCCAGGGTCGCCGGGGAGCTGTTTTTT	CASSRVAGELFF
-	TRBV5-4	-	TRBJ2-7	TGTGCCAGCAGCCTCCGGGACCTCTCCTACGAGCAGTACTTC	CASSLRDLSYEQYF
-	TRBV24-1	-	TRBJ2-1	TGTGCCACCAGTGACGCCCTGAGGAATGAGCAGTTCTTC	CATSDALRNEQFF
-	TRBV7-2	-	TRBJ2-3	TGTGCCTGCAGCTTAGGCGGCAGCACTTCGTCGGATACGCAGTATTTT	CACSLGGSTSSDTQYF
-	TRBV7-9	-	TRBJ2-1	TGTGCCAGCAGCTTGGCCTTGGTAGATCCTGCGAGTCGGTTCTTC	CASSLALVDPASRFF
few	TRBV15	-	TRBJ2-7	TGTGCCACCAGCAGAGAGCCCCAAGGGGAGCAGTACTTC	CATSREPQGEQYF
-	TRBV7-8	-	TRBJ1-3	TGTGCCAGCAGTTTGGTCAGAGCGGACTCTGGAAACACCATATATTTT	CASSLVRADSGNTIYF
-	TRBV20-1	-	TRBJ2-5	TGCAGTGCTAGAAAATCACAGCAGGGGACCGAGACCCAGTACTTC	CSARKSQQGTETQYF
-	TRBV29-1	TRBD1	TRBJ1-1	TGCATCGGGACAGGGCGGGTAATCCGCGGAGGGAACACTGAAGCTTTCTTT	CIGTGRVIRGGNTEAFF
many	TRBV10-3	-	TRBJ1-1	TGTGCCATCAGTGGCACTGGAGAGAACACTGAAGCTTTCTTT	CAISGTGENTEAFF
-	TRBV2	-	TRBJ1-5	TGTGCCAGCAGTGTTGGGGGGACACGGACCCAGCATTTT	CASSVGGTRTQHF
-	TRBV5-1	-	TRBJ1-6	TGCGCCAGCAGCTTGGATAGGGGCTTGCATTCACCCCTCCACTTT	CASSLDRGLHSPLHF
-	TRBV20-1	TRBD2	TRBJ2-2	TGCAGTGCTAGAGATTGGACTAGCGGCAGGTCGAACACCGGGGAGCTGTTTTTT	CSARDWTSGRSNTGELFF
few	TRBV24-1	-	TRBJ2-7	TGTGCCACCAGTGATTCTGACGGCCCCCGACTCTACGAGCAGTACTTC	CATSDSDGPRLYEQYF
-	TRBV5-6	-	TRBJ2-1	TGTGCCAGCAGCTTGTGGGTACTTCGCTCCTACAATGAGCAGTTCTTC	CASSLWVLRSYNEQFF
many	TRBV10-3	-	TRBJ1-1	TGTGCCATCAGCCAAGGCACTGAAGCTTTCTTT	CAISQGTEAFF
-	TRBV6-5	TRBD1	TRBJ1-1	TGTGCCAGCAGTTACGCGGTCGCAGGGGGCACTGAAGCTTTCTTT	CASSYAVAGGTEAFF
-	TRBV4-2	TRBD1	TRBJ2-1	TGTGCCAGCAGCCAAGAAGGGACAGGAGACTACAATGAGCAGTTCTTC	CASSQEGTGDYNEQFF
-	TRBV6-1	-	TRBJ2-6	TGTGCCAGCAACCTTGGGGGGAGCGGGGCCAACGTCCTGACTTTC	CASNLGGSGANVLTF
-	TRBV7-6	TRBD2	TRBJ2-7	TGTGCCAGCAGCCCTCTGGCTAGCGGGCGAACTTACGAGCAGTACTTC	CASSPLASGRTYEQYF
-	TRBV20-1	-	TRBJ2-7	TGCAGTGTGGCAGGGTCCTACGAGCAGTACTTC	CSVAGSYEQYF
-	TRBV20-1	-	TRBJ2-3	TGCAGTGCTACTGGTTTCGGACTCGGGGCGCAGTATTTT	CSATGFGLGAQYF
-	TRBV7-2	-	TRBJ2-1	TGTGCCAGCAGCTTAGGTCCTAGCGTGGGTGAGCAGTTCTTC	CASSLGPSVGEQFF
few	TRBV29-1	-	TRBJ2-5	TGCAGCGTTGGCAAGGTCGCGGAGACCCAGTACTTC	CSVGKVAETQYF
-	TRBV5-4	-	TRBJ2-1	TGTGCCAGCAGCTCTGCTCTTATCCGGGACAATGAGCAGTTCTTC	CASSSALIRDNEQFF
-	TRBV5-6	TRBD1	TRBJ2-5	TGTGCCAGCAGCTTATTGACAGGGTCGGGGACCCAGTACTTC	CASSLLTGSGTQYF
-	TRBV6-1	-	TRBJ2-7	TGTGCCAGCAGGGACGGCAGCTCCTACGAGCAGTACTTC	CASRDGSSYEQYF
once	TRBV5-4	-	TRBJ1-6	TGTGCCAGCAGCATGTCCCTCAGGGCAGGGAATTCACCCCTCCACTTT	CASSMSLRAGNSPLHF
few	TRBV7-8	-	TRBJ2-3	TGTGCCAGCAGCTACGAACGGGGGCGCACAGATACGCAGTATTTT	CASSYERGRTDTQYF
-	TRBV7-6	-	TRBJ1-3	TGTGCCAGCAGCGCGGACAGTGGGAACACCATATATTTT	CASSADSGNTIYF
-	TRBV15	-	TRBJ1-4	TGTGCCACCAGCAGAGATTGGGCAGGGGTAACTAATGAAAAACTGTTTTTT	CATSRDWAGVTNEKLFF
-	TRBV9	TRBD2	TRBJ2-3	TGTGCCAGCAGCGTTACTAGCGGGGGGGCCCGAAACACAGATACGCAAGATTTT	CASSVTSGGARNTDTQDF
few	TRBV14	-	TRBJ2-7	TGTGCCAGCAGCCAAGTTTTTGACCGGCGTGGGCGCTACGAGCAGTACTTC	CASSQVFDRRGRYEQYF
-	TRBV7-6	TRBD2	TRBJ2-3	TGTGCCAGCAGCTTAGCGGAAAGCGGGAGAGAAACCACAGATACGCAGTATTTT	CASSLAESGRETTDTQYF
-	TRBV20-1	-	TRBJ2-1	TGCAGTGCTAGAGAATGGCGGGGAACAGGGAGTGAGCAGTTCTTC	CSAREWRGTGSEQFF
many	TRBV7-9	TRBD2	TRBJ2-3	TGTGCCAGCAGCGGGACTAGCGGGGGGGTCTCAGATACGCAGTATTTT	CASSGTSGGVSDTQYF
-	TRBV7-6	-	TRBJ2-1	TGTGCCAGCAGCTTGGAGGGGAGGAGGGATGAGCAGTTCTTC	CASSLEGRRDEQFF